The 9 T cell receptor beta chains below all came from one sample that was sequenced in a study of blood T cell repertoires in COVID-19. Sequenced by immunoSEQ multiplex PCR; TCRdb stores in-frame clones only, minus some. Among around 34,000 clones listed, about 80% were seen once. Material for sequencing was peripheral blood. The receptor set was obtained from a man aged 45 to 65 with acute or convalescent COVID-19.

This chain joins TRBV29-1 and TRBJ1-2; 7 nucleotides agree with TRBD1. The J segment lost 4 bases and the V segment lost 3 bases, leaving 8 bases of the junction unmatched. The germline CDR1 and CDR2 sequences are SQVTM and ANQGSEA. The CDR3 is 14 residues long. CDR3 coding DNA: TGCAGCGTTGAGAAGTGGGGACAGATCTATGGCTACACCTTC. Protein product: CSVEKWGQIYGYTF.

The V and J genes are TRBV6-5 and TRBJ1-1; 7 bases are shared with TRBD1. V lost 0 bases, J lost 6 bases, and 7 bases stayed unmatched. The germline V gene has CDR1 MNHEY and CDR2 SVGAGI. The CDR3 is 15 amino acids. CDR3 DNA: TGTGCCAGCAGTTACTCTACGGACAGGCGAGCTGAAGCTTTCTTT. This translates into CASSYSTDRRAEAFF.

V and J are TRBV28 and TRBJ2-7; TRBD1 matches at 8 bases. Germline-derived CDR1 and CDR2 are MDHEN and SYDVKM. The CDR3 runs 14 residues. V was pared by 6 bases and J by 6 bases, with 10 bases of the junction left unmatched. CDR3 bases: TGTGCCAGCAGGGCTGCAGGGGGCCGGGGCGAGCAGTACTTC. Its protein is CASRAAGGRGEQYF.

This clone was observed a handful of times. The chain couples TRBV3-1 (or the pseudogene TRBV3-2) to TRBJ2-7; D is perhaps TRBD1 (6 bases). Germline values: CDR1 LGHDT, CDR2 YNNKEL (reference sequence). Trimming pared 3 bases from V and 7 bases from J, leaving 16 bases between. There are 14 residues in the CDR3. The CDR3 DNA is TGTGCCAGCAGCCAGATGAAGGGGGTGGGGGAGCAGTACTTC. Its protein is CASSQMKGVGEQYF.

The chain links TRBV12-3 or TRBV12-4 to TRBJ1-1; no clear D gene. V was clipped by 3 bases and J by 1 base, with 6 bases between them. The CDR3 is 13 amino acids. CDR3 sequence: CASSLYSNTEAFF. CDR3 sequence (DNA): TGTGCCAGCAGTTTGTATTCGAACACTGAAGCTTTCTTT.

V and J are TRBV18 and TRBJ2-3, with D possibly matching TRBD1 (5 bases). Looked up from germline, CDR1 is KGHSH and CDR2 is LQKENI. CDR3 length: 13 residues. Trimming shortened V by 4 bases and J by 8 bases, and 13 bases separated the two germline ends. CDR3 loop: CASSLSGQPTQYF. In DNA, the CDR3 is TGTGCCAGCTCACTCTCAGGACAACCTACGCAGTATTTT. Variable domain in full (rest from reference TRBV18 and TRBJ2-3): NAGVMQNPRHLVRRRGQEARLRCSPMKGHSHVYWYRQLPEEGLKFMVYLQKENIIDESGMPKERFSAEFPKEGPSILRIQQVVRGDSAAYFCASSLSGQPTQYFGPGTRLTVL.

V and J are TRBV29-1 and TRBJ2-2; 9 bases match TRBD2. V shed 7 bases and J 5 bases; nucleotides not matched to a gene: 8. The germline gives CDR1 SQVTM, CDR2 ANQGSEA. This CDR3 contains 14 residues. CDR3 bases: TGCAGCGCGACCGGGACTAGCAGAACCGGGGAGCTGTTTTTT. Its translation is CSATGTSRTGELFF.

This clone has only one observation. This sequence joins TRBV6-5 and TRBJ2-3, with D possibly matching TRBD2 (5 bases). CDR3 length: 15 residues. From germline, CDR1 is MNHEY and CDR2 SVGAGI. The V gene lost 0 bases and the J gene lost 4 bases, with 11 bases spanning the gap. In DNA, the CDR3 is TGTGCCAGCAGTTACTCTGCCGGGGTAGCAGATACGCAGTATTTT. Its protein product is CASSYSAGVADTQYF.

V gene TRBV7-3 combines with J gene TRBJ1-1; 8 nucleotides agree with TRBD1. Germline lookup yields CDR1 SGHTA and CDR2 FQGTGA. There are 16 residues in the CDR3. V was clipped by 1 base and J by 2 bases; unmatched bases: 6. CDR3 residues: CASSLIGDRRNTEAFF. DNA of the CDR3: TGTGCCAGCAGCTTAATAGGGGACAGGAGAAACACTGAAGCTTTCTTT.